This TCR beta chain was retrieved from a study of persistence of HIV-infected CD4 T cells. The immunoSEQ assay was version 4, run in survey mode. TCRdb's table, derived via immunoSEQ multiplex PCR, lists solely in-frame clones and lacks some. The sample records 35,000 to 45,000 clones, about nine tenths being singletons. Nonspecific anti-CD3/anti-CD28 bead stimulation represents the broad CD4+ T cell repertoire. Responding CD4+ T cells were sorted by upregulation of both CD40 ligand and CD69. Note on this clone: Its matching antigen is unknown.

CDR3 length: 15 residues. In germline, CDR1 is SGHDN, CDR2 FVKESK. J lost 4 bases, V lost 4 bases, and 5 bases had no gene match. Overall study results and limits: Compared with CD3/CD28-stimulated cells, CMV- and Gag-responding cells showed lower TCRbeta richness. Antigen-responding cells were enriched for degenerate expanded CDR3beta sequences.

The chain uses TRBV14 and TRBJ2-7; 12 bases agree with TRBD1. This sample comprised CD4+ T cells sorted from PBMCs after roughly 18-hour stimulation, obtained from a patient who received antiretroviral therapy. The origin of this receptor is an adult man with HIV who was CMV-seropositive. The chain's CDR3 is CASSRQGQGAYEQYF. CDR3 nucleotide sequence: TGTGCCAGCAGCCGCCAGGGACAGGGGGCTTACGAGCAGTACTTC. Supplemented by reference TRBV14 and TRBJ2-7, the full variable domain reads EAGVTQFPSHSVIEKGQTVTLRCDPISGHDNLYWYRRVMGKEIKFLLHFVKESKQDESGMPNNRFLAERTGGTYSTLKVQPAELEDSGVYFCASSRQGQGAYEQYFGPGTRLTVT.